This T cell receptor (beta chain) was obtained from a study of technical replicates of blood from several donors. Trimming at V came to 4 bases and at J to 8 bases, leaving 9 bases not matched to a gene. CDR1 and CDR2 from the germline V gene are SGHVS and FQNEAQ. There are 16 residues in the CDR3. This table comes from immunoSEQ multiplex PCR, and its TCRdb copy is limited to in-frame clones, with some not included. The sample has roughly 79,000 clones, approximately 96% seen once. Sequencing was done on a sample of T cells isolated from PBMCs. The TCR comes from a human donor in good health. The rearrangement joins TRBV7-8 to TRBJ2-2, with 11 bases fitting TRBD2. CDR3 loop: CASSSGTSGRFGELFF. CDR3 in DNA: TGTGCCAGCAGCTCCGGGACTAGCGGTCGTTTTGGGGAGCTGTTTTTT.